This paragraph reports one T cell receptor (beta chain). Its specificity is not known. These data belong to a study of shared clonotypes between healthy human individuals. Notes on the study in general: Some naive CD4 clonotypes, around 5%, turned up in common across several donors. Though the depth was large, rarefaction showed that sorted-subset sequencing was incomplete. Larger richness was generally estimated for naive than memory subsets. Researchers sampled only blood; tissue repertoires likely differ.

Profiled with immunoSEQ multiplex PCR; TCRdb holds only in-frame clones, not every one. The sample has about 2.4 million clones; roughly 93% are singletons. Trimming shortened V by 4 bases and J by 4 bases, and 4 bases separated the two germline ends. The CDR3 runs to 10 residues. Germline lookup yields CDR1 SQVTM and CDR2 ANQGSEA. This sequence originates from a young man in good health. Some clones in this sample may be carry-over from other donors' samples. V gene TRBV29-1 combines with J gene TRBJ1-1, with unresolved D. Input material: naive CD4+ T cells from PBMCs. The subset is: CD45RA+ positively selected. For the CDR3, the DNA is TGCAGCGTTGCTACCACTGAAGCTTTCTTT. Translated: CSVATTEAFF.